The clone carrying this T cell receptor (beta chain) was found a few times. Unique molecular identifiers featured in how the TCRbeta library was prepared. Via MiXCR, TCRdb re-called the PCR reads, giving one row per CDR3 protein. The data show about 540,000 distinct CDR3 sequences, about 17% seen once. This entry is derived from a study of T-cell reconstitution after alpha-beta-depleted transplantation in children. The TCR was taken from a human donor who donated a stem cell graft to a child with acute lymphoblastic leukemia. This sample comprised PBMCs from the stem cell graft donor, obtained from the stem cell graft.

This chain's CDR3 is CASSQEVRGTGVYEQYF. Here the CDR3 DNA reads TGTGCCAGCAGCCAAGAGGTCCGCGGGACAGGGGTTTACGAGCAGTACTTC. The rearrangement links TRBV4-2 to TRBJ2-7, with 10 nucleotides matching TRBD1. CDR3 length equals 17 residues. Germline V CDR1 and CDR2: LGHNA, YNFKEQ. The trim removed 0 bases at V and 4 bases at J, leaving 9 bases unmatched.